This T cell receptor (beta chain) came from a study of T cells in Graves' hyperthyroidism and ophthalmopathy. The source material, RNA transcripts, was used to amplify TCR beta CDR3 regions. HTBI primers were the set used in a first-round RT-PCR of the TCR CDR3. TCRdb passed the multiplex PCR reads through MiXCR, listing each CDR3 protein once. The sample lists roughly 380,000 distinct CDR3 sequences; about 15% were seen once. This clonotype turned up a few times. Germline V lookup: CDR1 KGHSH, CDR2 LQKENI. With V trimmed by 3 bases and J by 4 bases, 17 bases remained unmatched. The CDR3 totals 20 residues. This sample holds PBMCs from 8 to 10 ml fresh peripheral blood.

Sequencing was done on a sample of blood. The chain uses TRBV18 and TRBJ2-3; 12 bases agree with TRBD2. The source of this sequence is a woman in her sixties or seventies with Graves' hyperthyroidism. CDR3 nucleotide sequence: TGTGCCAGCTCACCCCGCGGACTAGCGGGAAAGTTTGGTGTGGCAGATACGCAGTATTTT. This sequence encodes CASSPRGLAGKFGVADTQYF.